Listed below are T cell receptor beta chains from one sample, sequenced in a study of cytomegalovirus exposure and HLA in healthy donors. This table comes from immunoSEQ multiplex PCR, and its TCRdb copy is limited to in-frame clones, with some not included. The sample shows more than 95,000 clones, more than 70% of them seen only once. Sequenced: PBMCs. Source of these receptors: a man in his forties or fifties in good health and CMV-seropositive. Both conserved end residues are part of each CDR3. D genes are given only for firm matches. Expanded clones are given a class, and other clones once, few, many or no size at all.

TRBV5-1	13	TRBJ2-1	.	.	TGCGCCAGCAGCTTCGAAGGGAGCAATGAGCAGTTCTTC	CASSFEGSNEQFF
TRBV9	14	TRBJ2-5	TRBD1	few	TGTGCCAGCAGCGCCGGGACAGGCAAAGAGACCCAGTACTTC	CASSAGTGKETQYF
TRBV19	16	TRBJ1-2	TRBD1	once	TGTGCCAGTAGTCCTACACTCTCCCGGACAGGCTATGGCTACACCTTC	CASSPTLSRTGYGYTF
TRBV6-5	13	TRBJ1-1	.	.	TGTGCCAGCAGTTACCGAGCGTTGACTGAAGCTTTCTTT	CASSYRALTEAFF
TRBV27	15	TRBJ2-7	TRBD2	.	TGTGCCAGCAGTTTGTTTGTGGGGGGGATCCACGAGCAGTACTTC	CASSLFVGGIHEQYF
TRBV2	13	TRBJ1-2	.	.	TGTGCCAGCGCGGTCCGGGACATCGAGGGCTACACCTTC	CASAVRDIEGYTF
TRBV19	16	TRBJ2-5	.	.	TGTGCCAGTAGTATAGATTTGGAGCCAAGCCAAGAGACCCAGTACTTC	CASSIDLEPSQETQYF
TRBV21-1	11	TRBJ2-7	.	few	TGTGCCAGCAGCAAACAGGGCGAGCAGTACTTC	CASSKQGEQYF
TRBV25-1	15	TRBJ2-7	TRBD2	.	TGTGCCAGCAGTGGTTTCGGGAGCGGGGCCTACGAGCAGTACTTC	CASSGFGSGAYEQYF
TRBV28	17	TRBJ1-5	.	.	TGTGCCAGCAGTTTCTCAAAGGGGTCGGCACGGGATCAGCCCCAGCATTTT	CASSFSKGSARDQPQHF
TRBV19	14	TRBJ1-6	.	.	TGTGCCAGTAGTATAGAGGACACTAATTCACCCCTCCACTTT	CASSIEDTNSPLHF
TRBV5-1	14	TRBJ1-3	.	few	TGCGCCAGCAGCCCCGCAGGGGTTGGAAACACCATATATTTT	CASSPAGVGNTIYF
TRBV7-9	13	TRBJ2-1	.	.	TGTGCCAGCAGCTTAGCCCCCGAGCCTGAGCAGTTCTTC	CASSLAPEPEQFF
TRBV6-5	15	TRBJ2-1	TRBD2	.	TGTGCCAGCAGTTACGCGGGGGGGGCCGTTAATGAGCAGTTCTTC	CASSYAGGAVNEQFF
TRBV6-5	11	TRBJ1-2	.	.	TGTGCCAGCACCATCGTCGAGGGCTACACCTTC	CASTIVEGYTF
TRBV19	14	TRBJ1-1	.	.	TGTGCCAGTAGCAACAGGGTAGTTGGCACTGAAGCTTTCTTT	CASSNRVVGTEAFF
TRBV11-2	15	TRBJ2-1	TRBD1	.	TGTGCCAGCAGCTTAGATGTGGCAGGGGGTAATGAGCAGTTCTTC	CASSLDVAGGNEQFF
TRBV2	15	TRBJ2-7	TRBD2	.	TGTGCCAGCAGTGAAGAGTTAGCGGGGTCCTACGAGCAGTACTTC	CASSEELAGSYEQYF
TRBV7-6	16	TRBJ2-2	TRBD2	.	TGTGCCAGCAGCGAAAGACTAGCGGGAAACACCGGGGAGCTGTTTTTT	CASSERLAGNTGELFF
TRBV7-9	19	TRBJ2-3	TRBD2	.	TGTGCCAGCAGCGACAATCGGCTAGCGGGGAGTACTAGCACAGATACGCAGTATTTT	CASSDNRLAGSTSTDTQYF
TRBV7-9	14	TRBJ1-5	.	.	TGTGCCAGCAGCTCTCAGGGATCTGATCAGCCCCAGCATTTT	CASSSQGSDQPQHF
TRBV11-2	17	TRBJ2-4	TRBD2	.	TGTGCCAGCAGCCCCGGGACTAGCGGGAGATCCCAGAACATTCAGTACTTC	CASSPGTSGRSQNIQYF
TRBV19	17	TRBJ2-1	TRBD2	.	TGTGCCAGTAGTGGTAGCGTACTAGCGGGAGTCTACAATGAGCAGTTCTTC	CASSGSVLAGVYNEQFF
TRBV7-9	13	TRBJ1-6	.	.	TGTGCCACAGTTGGAGGGGAGCTTTCACCCCTCCACTTT	CATVGGELSPLHF
TRBV18	14	TRBJ1-4	TRBD1	.	TGTGCCAGCTCAGATCAAGGGGGCCCTGAAAAACTGTTTTTT	CASSDQGGPEKLFF
TRBV11-3	12	TRBJ1-1	.	once	TGTGCCAGCAGCCCAGGACGGGGGGAGGCTTTCTTT	CASSPGRGEAFF
TRBV6-6	14	TRBJ1-1	.	.	TGTGCCAGCAAGGGCGGCGGGGTGAACACTGAAGCTTTCTTT	CASKGGGVNTEAFF
TRBV6-5	15	TRBJ2-7	.	.	TGTGCCAGCAGTCCACAAAAGGGGATCCCCTACGAGCAGTACTTC	CASSPQKGIPYEQYF
TRBV5-1	14	TRBJ1-1	.	.	TGCGCCAGCAGCTTGAGTCCGGGGGGCACTGAAGCTTTCTTT	CASSLSPGGTEAFF
TRBV28	16	TRBJ1-3	.	.	TGTGCCAGCACCATGTCTCCACTTTTCTCTGGAAACACCATATATTTT	CASTMSPLFSGNTIYF
TRBV5-1	15	TRBJ1-6	.	few	TGCGCCAGCAGCTTTGGCCGGTCAATCCGGGACACGTTTCACTTT	CASSFGRSIRDTFHF
TRBV6-6	14	TRBJ2-7	TRBD2	.	TGTGCCAGCCAGGCGGGAGGGCCGCCCTACGAGCAGTACTTC	CASQAGGPPYEQYF
TRBV20-1	11	TRBJ2-1	.	few	TGCAGTGCTAGTGCGTCTTTTGGGCTATTCTTC	CSASASFGLFF
TRBV4-1	13	TRBJ2-5	.	.	TGCGCCAGCAGCACCCCTGCCGGAGAGACCCAGTACTTC	CASSTPAGETQYF
TRBV5-1	16	TRBJ1-2	TRBD1	.	TGCGCCAGCAGCTTAACTGGGGACAGGGGAGGCTATGGCTACACCTTC	CASSLTGDRGGYGYTF
TRBV19	14	TRBJ1-6	.	.	TGTGCCAGTAGTATCAGGGGCACTAATTCACCCCTCCACTTT	CASSIRGTNSPLHF
TRBV7-2	14	TRBJ2-5	.	.	TGTGCCAGCAGCTTAGGGACTATATTAACGACCCAGTACTTC	CASSLGTILTTQYF
TRBV5-6	16	TRBJ1-1	.	few	TGTGCCAGCAGCCCCCTGGCCCTAGCCGGAGTTACTGAAGCTTTCTTT	CASSPLALAGVTEAFF
TRBV19	15	TRBJ1-3	.	.	TGTGCCAGTACCTTCAACAGGGAGTCTGGAAACACCATATATTTT	CASTFNRESGNTIYF
TRBV13	17	TRBJ2-1	TRBD2	.	TGTGCCAGCAGCTTAAAACGGAGCGGGGGGGCGGAAGATGAGCAGTTCTTC	CASSLKRSGGAEDEQFF
TRBV5-8	15	TRBJ1-2	.	.	TGTGCCAGCAGCTTGGGGACAGTGGTTGACTATGGCTACACCTTC	CASSLGTVVDYGYTF
TRBV29-1	15	TRBJ1-2	TRBD1	.	TGCAGCGTTGAACATTCCTGGACAGGGGGCCGTGGCTACACCTTC	CSVEHSWTGGRGYTF
TRBV6-1	14	TRBJ1-5	TRBD1	.	TGTGCCAGCAGCCTAGGACAGGGAGGTCAGCCCCAGCATTTT	CASSLGQGGQPQHF
TRBV9	16	TRBJ2-3	TRBD2	few	TGTGCCAGCAGCCTGGGACTAGCGGGGCCGCGGGATACGCAGTATTTT	CASSLGLAGPRDTQYF